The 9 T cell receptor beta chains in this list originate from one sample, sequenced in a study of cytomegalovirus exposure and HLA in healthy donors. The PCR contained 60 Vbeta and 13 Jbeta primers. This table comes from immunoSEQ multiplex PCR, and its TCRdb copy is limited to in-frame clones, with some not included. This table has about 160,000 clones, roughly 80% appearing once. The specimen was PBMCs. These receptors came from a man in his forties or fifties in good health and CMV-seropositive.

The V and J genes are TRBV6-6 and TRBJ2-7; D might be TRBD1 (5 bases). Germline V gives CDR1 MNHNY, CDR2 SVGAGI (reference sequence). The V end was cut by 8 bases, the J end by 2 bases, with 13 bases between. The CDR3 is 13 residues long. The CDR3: CASARVVAYEQYF. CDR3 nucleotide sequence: TGTGCCAGCGCCAGGGTAGTGGCCTACGAGCAGTACTTC.

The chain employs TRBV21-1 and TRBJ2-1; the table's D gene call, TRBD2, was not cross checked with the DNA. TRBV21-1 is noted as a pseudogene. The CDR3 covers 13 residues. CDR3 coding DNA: TGTGCCAGCACCGGGGGTCCTTACAATGAGCAGTTCTTC. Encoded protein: CASTGGPYNEQFF.

Written as DNA, the CDR3 is TGCGCCAGCGGGACTAGTTTCTACAATGAGCAGTTCTTC. It specifies CASGTSFYNEQFF. The J gene is TRBJ2-1, the V gene TRBV5-1; 8 positions agree with TRBD2. The ends lost 7 bases at V and 3 bases at J; junction bases unmatched: 3. Germline V lookup: CDR1 SGHRS, CDR2 YFSETQ. This CDR3 region has 13 residues.

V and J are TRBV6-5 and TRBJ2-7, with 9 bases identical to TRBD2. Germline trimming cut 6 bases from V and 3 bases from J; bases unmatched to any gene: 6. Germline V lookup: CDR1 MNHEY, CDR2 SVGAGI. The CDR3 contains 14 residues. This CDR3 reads CASRAGGLGYEQYF. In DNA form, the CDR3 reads TGTGCCAGCAGGGCGGGAGGGCTAGGCTACGAGCAGTACTTC.

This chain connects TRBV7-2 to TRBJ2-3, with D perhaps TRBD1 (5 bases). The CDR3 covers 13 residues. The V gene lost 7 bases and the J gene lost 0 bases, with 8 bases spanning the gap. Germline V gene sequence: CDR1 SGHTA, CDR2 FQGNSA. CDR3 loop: CASTPGSTDTQYF. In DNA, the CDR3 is TGTGCCAGCACCCCAGGGAGCACAGATACGCAGTATTTT.

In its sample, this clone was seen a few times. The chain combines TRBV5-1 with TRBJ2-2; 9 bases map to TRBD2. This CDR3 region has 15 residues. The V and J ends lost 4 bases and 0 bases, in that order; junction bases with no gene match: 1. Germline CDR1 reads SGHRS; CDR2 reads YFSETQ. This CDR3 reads CASSIAGANTGELFF. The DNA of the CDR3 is TGCGCCAGCAGCATAGCGGGGGCGAACACCGGGGAGCTGTTTTTT.

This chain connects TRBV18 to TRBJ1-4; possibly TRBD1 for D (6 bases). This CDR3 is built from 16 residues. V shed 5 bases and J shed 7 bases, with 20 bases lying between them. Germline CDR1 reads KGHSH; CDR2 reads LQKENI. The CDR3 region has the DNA TGTGCCAGCTCATCATTACAGGGATCGATTGGTGAAAAACTGTTTTTT. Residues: CASSSLQGSIGEKLFF.

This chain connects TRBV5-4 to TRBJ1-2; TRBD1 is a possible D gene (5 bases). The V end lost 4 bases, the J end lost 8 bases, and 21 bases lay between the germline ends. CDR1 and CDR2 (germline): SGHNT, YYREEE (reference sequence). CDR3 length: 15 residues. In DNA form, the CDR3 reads TGTGCCAGCAGCGCGACGGGGGGATCTACCTTCGGCTACACCTTC. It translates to CASSATGGSTFGYTF. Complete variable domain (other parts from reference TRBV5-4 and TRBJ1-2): ETGVTQSPTHLIKTRGQQVTLRCSSQSGHNTVSWYQQALGQGPQFIFQYYREEENGRGNFPPRFSGLQFPNYSSELNVNALELDDSALYLCASSATGGSTFGYTFGSGTRLTVV.

The CDR3 nucleotides are TGTGCCAGCACCGGACAGCCTAATCAGCCCCAGCATTTT. Protein product: CASTGQPNQPQHF. This chain joins TRBV6-6 and TRBJ1-5; possibly TRBD1 for D (6 bases). Trimming shortened V by 7 bases and J by 4 bases, and 11 bases separated the two germline ends. Germline-derived CDR1 and CDR2 are MNHNY and SVGAGI (reference sequence). The CDR3 sequence is 13 residues long.